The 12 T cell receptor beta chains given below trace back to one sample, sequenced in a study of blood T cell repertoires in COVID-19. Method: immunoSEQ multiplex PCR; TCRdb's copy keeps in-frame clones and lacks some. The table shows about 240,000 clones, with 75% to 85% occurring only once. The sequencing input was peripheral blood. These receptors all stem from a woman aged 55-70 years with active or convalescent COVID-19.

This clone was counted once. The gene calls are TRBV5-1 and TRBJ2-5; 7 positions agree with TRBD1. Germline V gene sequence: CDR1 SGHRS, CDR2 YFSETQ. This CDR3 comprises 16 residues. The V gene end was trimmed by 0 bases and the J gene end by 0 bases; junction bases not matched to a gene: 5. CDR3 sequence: CASSLGTGTDQETQYF. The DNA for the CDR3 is TGCGCCAGCAGCTTGGGGACCGGGACAGACCAAGAGACCCAGTACTTC.

Here the CDR3 DNA reads TGTGCCAGTAGTATAGTGGACATTGTTGGCTACACCTTC. It is translated as CASSIVDIVGYTF. This chain links TRBV19 with TRBJ1-2; D perhaps matches TRBD1 (5 bases). Germline V CDR1 and CDR2: LNHDA, SQIVND (reference sequence). V lost 1 base and J 7 bases, leaving 10 bases between the germline ends. The length of the CDR3 is 13 residues.

DNA of the CDR3: TGTGCCAGCAGTATCTCCGGGACAGGGCTACTCGAGCAGTACTTC. Translation gives CASSISGTGLLEQYF. The rearrangement joins TRBV6-2 or TRBV6-3 to TRBJ2-7; 9 bases map to TRBD1. The germline gives CDR1 MNHEY, CDR2 SVGEGT. V shed 5 bases, J shed 6 bases, and the junction held 11 bases outside the gene matches. The CDR3 is made up of 15 amino acids.

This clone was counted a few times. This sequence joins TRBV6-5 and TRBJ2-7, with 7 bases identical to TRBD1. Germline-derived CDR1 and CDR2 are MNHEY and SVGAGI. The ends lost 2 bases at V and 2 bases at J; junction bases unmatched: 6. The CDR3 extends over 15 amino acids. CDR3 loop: CASSYTRDSPYEQYF. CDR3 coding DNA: TGTGCCAGCAGTTACACCCGGGACAGCCCCTACGAGCAGTACTTC.

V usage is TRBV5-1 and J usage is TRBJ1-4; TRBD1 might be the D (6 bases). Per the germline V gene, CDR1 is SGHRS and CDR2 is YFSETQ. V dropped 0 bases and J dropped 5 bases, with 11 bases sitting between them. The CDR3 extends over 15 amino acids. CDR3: CASSLGGTRNEKLFF. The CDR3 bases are TGCGCCAGCAGCTTGGGTGGGACAAGGAATGAAAAACTGTTTTTT.

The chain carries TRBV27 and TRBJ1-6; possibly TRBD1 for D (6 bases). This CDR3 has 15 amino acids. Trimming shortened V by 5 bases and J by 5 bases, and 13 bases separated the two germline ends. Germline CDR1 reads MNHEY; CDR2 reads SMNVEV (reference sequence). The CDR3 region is CASSIRWDNNSPLHF. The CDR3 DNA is TGTGCCAGCAGTATCAGATGGGACAATAATTCACCCCTCCACTTT.

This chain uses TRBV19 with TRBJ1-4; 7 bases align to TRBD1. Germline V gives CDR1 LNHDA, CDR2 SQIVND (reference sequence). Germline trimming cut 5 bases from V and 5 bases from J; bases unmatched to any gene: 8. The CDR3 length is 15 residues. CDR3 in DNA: TGTGCCAGTAGTGACCCTACAGGGGTAAATGAAAAACTGTTTTTT. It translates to CASSDPTGVNEKLFF.

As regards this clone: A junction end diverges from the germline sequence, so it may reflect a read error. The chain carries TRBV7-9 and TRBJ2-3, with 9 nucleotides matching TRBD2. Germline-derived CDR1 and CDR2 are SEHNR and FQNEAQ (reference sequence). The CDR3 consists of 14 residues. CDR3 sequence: CASSLITAGGPVGF. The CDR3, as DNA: TGTGCCAGCAGCTTAATAACGGCGGGGGGGCCGGTTGGGTTT.

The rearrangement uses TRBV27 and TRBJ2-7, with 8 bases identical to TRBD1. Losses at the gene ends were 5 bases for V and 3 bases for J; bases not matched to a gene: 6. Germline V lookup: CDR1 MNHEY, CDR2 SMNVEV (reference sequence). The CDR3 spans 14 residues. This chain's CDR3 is CASSRTGTFYEQYF. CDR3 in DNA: TGTGCCAGCAGTCGGACAGGGACTTTCTACGAGCAGTACTTC.

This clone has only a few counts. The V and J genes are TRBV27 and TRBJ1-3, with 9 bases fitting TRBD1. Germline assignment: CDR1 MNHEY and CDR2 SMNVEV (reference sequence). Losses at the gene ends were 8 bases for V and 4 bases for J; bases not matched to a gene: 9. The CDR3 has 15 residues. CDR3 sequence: CASENRDRVGNTIYF. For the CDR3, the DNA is TGTGCCAGCGAGAACCGGGACAGGGTCGGAAACACCATATATTTT.

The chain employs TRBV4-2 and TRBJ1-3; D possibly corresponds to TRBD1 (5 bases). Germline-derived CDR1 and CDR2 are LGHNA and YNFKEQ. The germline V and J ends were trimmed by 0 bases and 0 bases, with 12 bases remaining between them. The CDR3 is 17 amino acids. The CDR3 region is CASSQDHQGNSGNTIYF. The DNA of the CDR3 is TGTGCCAGCAGCCAAGATCATCAGGGCAACTCTGGAAACACCATATATTTT.

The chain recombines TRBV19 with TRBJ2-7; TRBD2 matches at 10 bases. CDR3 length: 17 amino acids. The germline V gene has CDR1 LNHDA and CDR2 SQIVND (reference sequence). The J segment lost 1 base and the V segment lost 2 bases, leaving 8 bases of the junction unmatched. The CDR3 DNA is TGTGCCAGTAGTATAACTAGCGGGGCGACACTATCCTACGAGCAGTACTTC. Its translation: CASSITSGATLSYEQYF. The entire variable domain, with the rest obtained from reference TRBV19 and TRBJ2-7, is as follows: DGGITQSPKYLFRKEGQNVTLSCEQNLNHDAMYWYRQDPGQGLRLIYYSQIVNDFQKGDIAEGYSVSREKKESFPLTVTSAQKNPTAFYLCASSITSGATLSYEQYFGPGTRLTVT.